This record looks at one T cell receptor beta chain sequence and its context. Its antigen is as yet unknown. This entry comes from a study of graft-versus-host responses after intestinal transplantation. On the study more broadly: Those transplanted obtained multivisceral, liver-intestinal, or isolated intestinal grafts. Induction using anti-thymocyte globulin, followed by tacrolimus and steroids for approximately 3 years, was given to all recipients. Study-wide points: Graft-donor T cell macrochimerism in patients accompanied high graft-versus-host to host-versus-graft clonal ratios in allografts. There were GvH clones found in recipient marrow, and some of them appeared first in ileum or blood.

Some clones are missing from TCRdb's copy, which holds only in-frame ones; the method was immunoSEQ multiplex PCR. The sample consists of about 96,000 clones, roughly 92% of them appearing once. The germline CDR1 and CDR2 sequences are SGHRS and YFSETQ. V shed 4 bases, J shed 2 bases, and the junction held 0 bases outside the gene matches. CDR3 length: 13 residues. The sample was unstimulated CD4+ T cells sorted from spleen or lymph node cells, taken before intestinal transplant. The TCR originated in a human donor who received an intestinal transplant. The J gene is TRBJ1-5, the V gene TRBV5-1; TRBD1 matches 7 bases. The CDR3 DNA sequence: TGCGCCAGCAGCACAGGGGGCAATCAGCCCCAGCATTTT. Translating it yields CASSTGGNQPQHF.